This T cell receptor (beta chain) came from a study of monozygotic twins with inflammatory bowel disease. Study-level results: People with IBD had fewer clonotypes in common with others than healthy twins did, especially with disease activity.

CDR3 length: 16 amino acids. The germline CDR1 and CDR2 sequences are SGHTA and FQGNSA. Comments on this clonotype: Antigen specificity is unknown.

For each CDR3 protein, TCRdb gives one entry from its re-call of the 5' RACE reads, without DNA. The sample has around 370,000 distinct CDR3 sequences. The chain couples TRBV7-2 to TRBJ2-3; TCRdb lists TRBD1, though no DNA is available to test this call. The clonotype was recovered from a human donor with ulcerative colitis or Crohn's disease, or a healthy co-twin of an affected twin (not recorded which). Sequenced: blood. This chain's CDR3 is CANTLWGRGSPDTQYF.